Included here is one T cell receptor (beta chain) sequence, with context. Its antigen is currently unknown. The data were taken from a study of chemoradiotherapy in HPV16-positive cancers. Study context: A couple of HPV16-positive patients' cells yielded candidate HPV-specific clones and common motifs.

TCRdb keeps only in-frame clones here, not all; method: immunoSEQ multiplex PCR. The data contain 15,000 to 20,000 clones, around nine tenths of them seen just once; the ten biggest clones take up roughly 2.3%. The V and J ends lost 4 bases and 15 bases, in that order; junction bases with no gene match: 11. CDR3 length: 13 residues. The V gene's germline CDR1 is MDHEN and CDR2 SYDVKM. General study findings and limits: The functional HPV-specific definition rests on just two HPV16-positive patients. In HPV16-positive patients, HPV-responsive T-cell expansion tracked better recurrence-free survival. Non-HPV-specific T cells did not expand in tumors during treatment, whereas candidate HPV-specific clones and E7-related motifs did.

This chain connects TRBV28 to TRBJ2-1, with TRBD1 matching over 8 bases. Source: blood, taken from a patient who underwent chemoradiotherapy. This TCR derives from a human donor with HPV-associated anogenital cancer. CDR3 loop: CASSSPPDRARFF. In DNA form, the CDR3 reads TGTGCCAGCAGTTCGCCCCCGGACAGGGCCAGGTTCTTC.